This T cell receptor beta chain was identified during a study of cytomegalovirus exposure and HLA in healthy donors. This clone has a handful of counts. This CDR3 spans 16 amino acids. V dropped 1 base and J dropped 5; count of bases not matched to a gene: 10. Germline CDR1 SGHVS, CDR2 FNYEAQ. Some clones are missing from TCRdb's copy, which holds only in-frame ones; the method was immunoSEQ multiplex PCR. The sample lists about 63,000 clones, roughly 90% occurring once. Sample: PBMCs. This TCR was sampled from a young woman in good health and CMV-seronegative. The chain uses TRBV7-6 and TRBJ2-7; 8 nucleotides line up with TRBD1. Here the CDR3 reads CASSLVSRQGSHEQYF. The DNA for the CDR3 is TGTGCCAGCAGCTTAGTAAGCCGACAGGGGTCCCACGAGCAGTACTTC. The full variable domain, its missing parts supplied by reference TRBV7-6 and TRBJ2-7, is GAGVSQSPRYKVTKRGQDVALRCDPISGHVSLYWYRQALGQGPEFLTYFNYEAQQDKSGLPNDRFSAERPEGSISTLTIQRTEQRDSAMYRCASSLVSRQGSHEQYFGPGTRLTVT.